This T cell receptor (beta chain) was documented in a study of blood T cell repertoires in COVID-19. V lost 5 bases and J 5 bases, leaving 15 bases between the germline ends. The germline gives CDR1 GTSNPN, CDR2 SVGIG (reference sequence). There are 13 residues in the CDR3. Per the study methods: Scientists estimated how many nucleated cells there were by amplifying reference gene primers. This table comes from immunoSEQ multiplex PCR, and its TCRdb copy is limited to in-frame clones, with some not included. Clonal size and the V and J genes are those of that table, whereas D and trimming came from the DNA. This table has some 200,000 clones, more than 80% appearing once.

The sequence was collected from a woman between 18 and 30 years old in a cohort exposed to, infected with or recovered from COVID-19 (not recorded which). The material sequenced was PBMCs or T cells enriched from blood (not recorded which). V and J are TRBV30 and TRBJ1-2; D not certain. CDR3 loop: CAWGLRSGYGYTF. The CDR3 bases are TGTGCCTGGGGCCTCAGGTCGGGGTATGGCTACACCTTC.